Following are 19 T cell receptor beta chains from one sample sequenced in a study of blood T cell repertoires in COVID-19. Produced via immunoSEQ multiplex PCR; TCRdb's table is partial and in-frame only. The table records about 140,000 clones, around 79% of them present only once. Sequenced input: peripheral blood. All receptors derive from a man aged 50-60 years with active or convalescent COVID-19.

The rearrangement joins TRBV19 to TRBJ1-1; TRBD1 aligns across 8 bases. Losses at the gene ends were 5 bases for V and 4 bases for J; bases not matched to a gene: 12. The germline V gene encodes CDR1 LNHDA and CDR2 SQIVND (reference sequence). The CDR3 runs 16 residues. The CDR3 DNA sequence: TGTGCCAGTAGTTCAGGGGGCAAGAGTGGGACCACTGAAGCTTTCTTT. It is translated as CASSSGGKSGTTEAFF.

With respect to this clone: Other nucleotide sequences in the sample specify the same CDR3. V usage is TRBV5-1 and J usage is TRBJ2-3; 12 bases match TRBD1. Germline values: CDR1 SGHRS, CDR2 YFSETQ. Germline trimming cut 0 bases from V and 3 bases from J; bases unmatched to any gene: 2. CDR3 length equals 16 residues. CDR3 sequence reads: CASSLVGQGATDTQYF. DNA of the CDR3: TGCGCCAGCAGCTTGGTGGGACAGGGGGCGACAGATACGCAGTATTTT.

V usage is TRBV28 and J usage is TRBJ1-5; D is unclear. With 5 bases removed from V and 9 bases from J, the gap between germline ends came to 17 bases. CDR3 length: 14 amino acids. From germline, CDR1 is MDHEN and CDR2 SYDVKM. The DNA for the CDR3 is TGTGCCAGCAGTAGCGACCGGGGAAGGGCGCCCCAGCATTTT. Encoded protein: CASSSDRGRAPQHF. Complete variable domain (other parts from reference TRBV28 and TRBJ1-5): DVKVTQSSRYLVKRTGEKVFLECVQDMDHENMFWYRQDPGLGLRLIYFSYDVKMKEKGDIPEGYSVSREKKERFSLILESASTNQTSMYLCASSSDRGRAPQHFGDGTRLSIL.

The chain links TRBV3-1 (or the pseudogene TRBV3-2) to TRBJ2-3, with TRBD2 matching 15 bases. The V and J ends lost 3 bases and 10 bases, in that order; junction bases with no gene match: 5. CDR1 and CDR2 (germline): LGHDT, YNNKEL (reference sequence). This CDR3 is 15 amino acids long. DNA for the CDR3: TGTGCCAGCAGCCAGCCGGGACTAGCGGGAGGAGCGCAGTATTTT. Translated, it gives CASSQPGLAGGAQYF.

This chain uses TRBV7-9 with TRBJ1-2, with 11 nucleotides matching TRBD1. Germline CDR1 and CDR2: SEHNR and FQNEAQ (reference sequence). V gave up 5 bases and J gave up 6 bases; unmatched junction bases: 8. CDR3 length: 15 residues. The CDR3 DNA is TGTGCCAGCAGCAACTCGGGACAGGGGGGCAATGGCTACACCTTC. This codes for CASSNSGQGGNGYTF. The whole variable domain, remainder taken from reference TRBV7-9 and TRBJ1-2, is DTGVSQNPRHKITKRGQNVTFRCDPISEHNRLYWYRQTLGQGPEFLTYFQNEAQLEKSRLLSDRFSAERPKGSFSTLEIQRTEQGDSAMYLCASSNSGQGGNGYTFGSGTRLTVV.

The J gene is TRBJ1-5, the V gene TRBV5-1, with 8 bases aligning to TRBD1. The CDR3 is made up of 14 amino acids. The germline V gene encodes CDR1 SGHRS and CDR2 YFSETQ. Unmatched junction bases numbered 3, after V lost 2 bases and J lost 5 bases. This CDR3 is CASSLGQGDQPQHF. CDR3 coding DNA: TGCGCCAGCAGCTTAGGACAGGGCGATCAGCCCCAGCATTTT.

V and J are TRBV5-6 and TRBJ2-5; TRBD1 matches at 8 bases. From germline, CDR1 is SGHDT and CDR2 YYEEEE. CDR3 size: 14 residues. Losses at the gene ends were 3 bases for V and 1 base for J; bases not matched to a gene: 2. The CDR3: CASSSQGAQETQYF. CDR3 nucleotide sequence: TGTGCCAGCAGCTCTCAGGGGGCCCAAGAGACCCAGTACTTC.

In its sample, this clone was seen a few times. CDR3 amino acids: CASSQNRGEVNTEAFF. The DNA of the CDR3 is TGTGCCAGCTCACAAAACAGGGGTGAGGTGAACACTGAAGCTTTCTTT. The V gene is TRBV18, the J gene TRBJ1-1, with 7 bases fitting TRBD1. V dropped 4 bases and J dropped 0; count of bases not matched to a gene: 8. The CDR3 runs 16 residues. Germline CDR1 and CDR2: KGHSH and LQKENI.

This chain links TRBV19 with TRBJ1-2; D perhaps matches TRBD1 (6 bases). The CDR3 is 14 amino acids. The ends were cut back, 6 bases at V and 8 bases at J, with 19 bases in the middle. Germline V gives CDR1 LNHDA, CDR2 SQIVND (reference sequence). In DNA form, the CDR3 reads TGTGCCAGTAGAAGGGACACCCCTTCCGGGGGCTACACCTTC. Encoded protein: CASRRDTPSGGYTF.

The rearrangement joins TRBV9 to TRBJ2-1; 9 bases align to TRBD2. The CDR3 has 14 residues. The germline CDR1 and CDR2 sequences are SGDLS and YYNGEE. Trimming removed 0 bases from V and 14 bases from J; junction bases left unmatched: 9. CDR3 DNA sequence: TGTGCCAGCAGCGTAGTGACTAGCGGCGGACTGAAGTTCTTC. Translated, it gives CASSVVTSGGLKFF.

The chain uses TRBV4-1 and TRBJ2-7, with TRBD2 matching 7 bases. Looked up from germline, CDR1 is MGHRA and CDR2 is YSYEKL. The ends lost 5 bases at V and 5 bases at J; junction bases unmatched: 9. The CDR3 runs 14 residues. This CDR3 is CASSLELALDEQYF. The CDR3 DNA is TGCGCCAGCAGCTTAGAACTAGCGTTAGACGAGCAGTACTTC.

The V and J genes are TRBV10-3 and TRBJ1-2, with D perhaps matching TRBD1 (5 bases). The germline CDR1 and CDR2 sequences are ENHRY and SYGVKD. Trimming took off 0 bases at V and 1 base at J, with 9 bases between the two ends. There are 15 residues in the CDR3. CDR3 sequence reads: CAISESGLLNYGYTF. As DNA, the CDR3 is TGTGCCATCAGTGAGTCGGGACTACTTAACTATGGCTACACCTTC.

The genes are TRBV6-5 and TRBJ1-6, with TRBD1 matching 7 bases. V was pared by 8 bases and J by 10 bases, with 11 bases of the junction left unmatched. The CDR3 covers 14 residues. CDR1 is MNHEY, CDR2 SVGAGI, per germline. CDR3 bases: TGTGCCAGCGGGGACAGTGCTGGAGAGTCACCCCTCCACTTT. This sequence encodes CASGDSAGESPLHF.

V gene TRBV27 combines with J gene TRBJ1-2; D is perhaps TRBD1 (6 bases). The CDR3 is 13 residues long. Germline V gene sequence: CDR1 MNHEY, CDR2 SMNVEV (reference sequence). Deletions cut 3 bases from V and 6 bases from J, with 11 bases between. This CDR3 reads CASSFAQGHGYTF. The CDR3 DNA reads as TGTGCCAGCAGTTTTGCACAGGGCCATGGCTACACCTTC.

The chain employs TRBV29-1 and TRBJ2-1; TRBD1 matches 8 bases. Germline lookup yields CDR1 SQVTM and CDR2 ANQGSEA. The CDR3 covers 13 residues. V dropped 6 bases and J dropped 1; count of bases not matched to a gene: 2. The chain's CDR3 is CSVGTGSYNEQFF. The CDR3 DNA reads TGCAGCGTCGGGACAGGATCCTACAATGAGCAGTTCTTC.

The chain combines TRBV7-8 with TRBJ1-4; 8 bases agree with TRBD1. CDR3 length: 14 amino acids. Per the germline V gene, CDR1 is SGHVS and CDR2 is FQNEAQ. J lost 3 bases, V lost 5 bases, and 2 bases had no gene match. CDR3 amino acids: CASSKQGANEKLFF. CDR3 sequence (DNA): TGTGCCAGCAGCAAACAGGGGGCTAATGAAAAACTGTTTTTT.

DNA of the CDR3: TGTGCCAGCAGCCCGCGGGGGGGGGATACGCAGTATTTT. Translating it yields CASSPRGGDTQYF. The chain has TRBV5-4 and TRBJ2-3; 9 bases align to TRBD2. V shed 4 bases, J shed 6 bases, and the junction held 3 bases outside the gene matches. The CDR3 extends over 13 amino acids. Germline loops: CDR1 SGHNT, CDR2 YYREEE (reference sequence).

The chain joins TRBV11-2 to TRBJ2-3; the match to TRBD2 covers 8 bases. Germline values: CDR1 SGHAT, CDR2 FQNNGV. The CDR3 contains 17 residues. The V gene end was trimmed by 3 bases and the J gene end by 5 bases; junction bases not matched to a gene: 13. CDR3 sequence reads: CASSLGLASGLIDTQYF. The CDR3 nucleotides read TGTGCCAGCAGCTTGGGGTTGGCTAGCGGGCTCATAGATACGCAGTATTTT.

The chain couples TRBV28 to TRBJ1-3, with D unclear. CDR1 and CDR2 (germline): MDHEN, SYDVKM. The CDR3 has 16 amino acids. V shed 1 base and J shed 5 bases, with 15 bases lying between them. Here the CDR3 reads CASSLSLRPGRNTIYF. In DNA, the CDR3 is TGTGCCAGCAGTTTATCCTTGAGACCGGGGAGAAACACCATATATTTT. Based on the CDR3 plus reference TRBV28 and TRBJ1-3, the full variable domain is DVKVTQSSRYLVKRTGEKVFLECVQDMDHENMFWYRQDPGLGLRLIYFSYDVKMKEKGDIPEGYSVSREKKERFSLILESASTNQTSMYLCASSLSLRPGRNTIYFGEGSWLTVV.